What follows is one T cell receptor (beta chain) and its context. Which antigen it targets is not known. Nothing much larger sits one base from this clone, and base qualities are not available. This record comes from a study of blood T cell repertoires in COVID-19 (dated by TCRdb to between 2020 and 2021). The study in broad terms: Samples from collaborators originated in the United States, Italy and Spain and spanned both the acute and convalescent phases of COVID-19. The material from the prospective study consisted of cDNA or gDNA derived from T cells, B-cell-depleted T cells, or PBMCs. Subjects who had been exposed to COVID-19, were actively infected with it, or had recovered from it provided the deeply sampled blood TCRbeta repertoires that made up the dataset. A freely available public database, intended as a resource for researchers studying the immune response to SARS-CoV-2, is where the repertoires were released. HLA class I and class II types, where available, came from metadata supplied by the sample provider rather than from assay-based typing. Nearly every sample came with metadata listing a de-identified subject ID, COVID-19 status, age in years and sex. Samples were obtained from the ongoing ImmuneRACE study (first 160 participants) and from 1,000 to 1,500 subjects provided by 6 global collaborators.

The CDR3 has 13 amino acids, counting the end cysteine and phenylalanine. The retained sequence is limited to the CDR3, 39 bases, with the frame set at the first base. The germline V gene supplies CDR1 LGHNT and CDR2 FRNRAP. The junction shows trimming of 3 bases on V and 3 bases on J, plus 8 bases between the germline ends. Findings and caveats that apply to the study as a whole: The quantity of clinical and demographic metadata differed by source and by participant and was supplied without curation.

The immunoSEQ Assay, a bias-controlled multiplex PCR, was used to amplify TCRbeta CDR3 regions from genomic DNA. The authors' analysis ran thus. The number of nucleated cells in each sample was estimated by amplification of reference gene primers within the assay. To quantify the absolute abundance of each unique TCRbeta CDR3 rearrangement, sequence reads were collapsed and filtered. Productive Simpson clonality was computed per sample as the square root of Simpson's diversity index over productive rearrangements. The source is immuneACCESS, and TCRdb retained only in-frame sequences with V and J called. Part of the clones is not carried over; for the studies checked, unresolved V genes explain less than half of this, and the remainder is unexplained. V and J calls and clone size follow that table, whereas D and trimming were derived from the DNA. The sample table lists over 150,000 clones, around nine tenths of them with a count of one. The ten largest clones add up to approximately 0.48% of the sample.

Collaborating institutions collected whole blood in K2EDTA tubes following their own protocols. Collaborator samples were shipped for TCRbeta analysis as frozen whole blood, isolated PBMCs, or DNA extracted from either sample type. The rearranged segments are TRBV12-5 and TRBJ1-1, with a weak D call of TRBD1 (6 bases match). Sequenced input: peripheral blood. The receptor was isolated from a man aged 50 or older with acute or convalescent COVID-19. The CDR3 reads as follows: CASGLGGYTEAFF. The DNA reads TGTGCTAGTGGTTTAGGGGGATACACTGAAGCTTTCTTT.